This TCR beta chain originates from a study of cytomegalovirus exposure and HLA in healthy donors. Study-wide results and limits: Among immune exposure information, only CMV serostatus was available. In a later analysis, fewer than 20,000 TCR beta sequences were associated with HLA alleles at 0.05 false discovery rate. Earlier analysis looked at TCR beta V segments, and most were productive about 87% or about 30% of the time. Testing in vitro showed a few CMV-associated chains specific for CMV antigens.

As to this clone: The antigen is not known.

PCR amplification relied on 60 Vbeta primers (plus 13 Jbeta primers). The protocol was immunoSEQ multiplex PCR, while the TCRdb copy is restricted to in-frame clones and leaves out a portion. The sample contains 24,000 or so clones, about four fifths of which appear only once. The CDR3 is made up of 15 amino acids. Germline trimming cut 5 bases from V and 6 bases from J; bases unmatched to any gene: 8. Germline V gene data show CDR1 as SGHTA and CDR2 as FQGTGA. The rearrangement joins TRBV7-3 to TRBJ2-3; 10 nucleotides agree with TRBD2. The clonotype originates from a male donor in good health and CMV-seronegative. The sequencing input was PBMCs. The CDR3, as DNA: TGTGCCAGCAGCAGTAGCGGGGGGCCCTGGGATACGCAGTATTTT. This sequence encodes CASSSSGGPWDTQYF.